Each of the 5 T cell receptor beta chains below was sequenced from the same sample in a study of blood T cell repertoires in COVID-19. Generated by immunoSEQ multiplex PCR, the TCRdb table keeps only in-frame clones and is missing some. This table holds 90,000 or so clones, roughly 91% found once. The sample consisted of peripheral blood. Receptors were obtained from a man between 18 and 35 years old with COVID-19, enrolled during active disease.

This chain links TRBV11-2 with TRBJ1-2; D is unclear. V was trimmed by 0 bases and J by 3 bases, leaving 5 bases between them. Germline assignment: CDR1 SGHAT and CDR2 FQNNGV. The CDR3 totals 13 residues. CDR3 loop: CASSLDLHYGYTF. The CDR3 DNA follows: TGTGCCAGCAGCTTAGACCTTCACTATGGCTACACCTTC.

The rearrangement uses TRBV5-4 and TRBJ2-7; 8 bases fit TRBD1. Germline V gene lookup returns CDR1 SGHNT and CDR2 YYREEE (reference sequence). The CDR3 is 14 amino acids. With V trimmed by 4 bases and J by 4 bases, 7 bases remained unmatched. The CDR3: CASSAGQGRYEQYF. The CDR3 DNA is TGTGCCAGCAGCGCTGGACAGGGACGGTACGAGCAGTACTTC.

The rearrangement links TRBV11-2 to TRBJ1-3, with 7 nucleotides matching TRBD1. CDR1 is SGHAT, CDR2 FQNNGV, per germline. The CDR3 length is 14 residues. V shed 4 bases and J 5 bases; nucleotides not matched to a gene: 5. CDR3 nucleotides: TGTGCCAGCAGCTCCGTACAGGGGCGAAACACCATATATTTT. Encoded protein: CASSSVQGRNTIYF.

The J gene is TRBJ1-1, the V gene TRBV7-9; D may be TRBD1 (6 bases). Trimming cost V 5 bases and J 6 bases, with 13 bases left between them. Looked up from germline, CDR1 is SEHNR and CDR2 is FQNEAQ (reference sequence). The CDR3 runs 13 residues. The CDR3 loop reads CASSPTGGPEAFF. The CDR3 nucleotides read TGTGCCAGCAGCCCCACGGGGGGCCCTGAAGCTTTCTTT.

This chain connects TRBV24-1 to TRBJ2-3; 10 bases line up with TRBD1. The ends lost 4 bases at V and 2 bases at J; junction bases unmatched: 5. Per germline, CDR1 KGHDR and CDR2 SFDVKD. This CDR3 region has 16 residues. In nucleotides, the CDR3 is TGTGCCACCAGTGACCGAGGGACAGGGGACACAGATACGCAGTATTTT. It translates to CATSDRGTGDTDTQYF.